This TCR beta chain was sequenced for a study of T cell changes during pregnancy in multiple sclerosis. With respect to this clone: One end of the junction fails to match germline, which may point to a read error.

CDR3 length equals 14 residues. The germline CDR1 and CDR2 sequences are SGHDT and YYEEEE. Measured with immunoSEQ multiplex PCR; TCRdb has only the in-frame clones, and not every one. The repertoire holds some 90,000 clones, with 92% as singletons. The receptor was isolated from a female donor with multiple sclerosis, enrolled in a pregnancy study. Here the sequenced sample was peripheral blood, taken in the first trimester of pregnancy. The chain is built from TRBV5-6 and TRBJ2-7; the D gene is possibly TRBD2 (5 bases). The CDR3 coding sequence is TGTGCGAGCAGAATGGACTGGCAAAGCTACGAGCAGTACTTC. Amino acids: CASRMDWQSYEQYF. The full variable domain, rest sourced from reference TRBV5-6 and TRBJ2-7, is DAGVTQSPTHLIKTRGQQVTLRCSPKSGHDTVSWYQQALGQGPQFIFQYYEEEERQRGNFPDRFSGHQFPNYSSELNVNALLLGDSALYLCASRMDWQSYEQYFGPGTRLTVT.